This T cell receptor (beta chain) was captured by sequencing in a study of blood T cell repertoires in COVID-19. The CDR3 covers 11 residues. The germline V gene encodes CDR1 MDHEN and CDR2 SYDVKM. Trimming left V 6 bases short and J 5 bases short, with 7 bases between. Generated by immunoSEQ multiplex PCR, the TCRdb table keeps only in-frame clones and is missing some. The sample holds around 100,000 clones, roughly 85% seen once. Material for sequencing was PBMCs or T cells enriched from blood (not recorded which). The V call is TRBV28, the J call TRBJ1-2; the D is unclear. The sequence was collected from a woman aged 45-59 years who had recovered from COVID-19. For the CDR3, the DNA is TGTGCCAGCAGCCAGAGGTATGGCTACACCTTC. Translating gives CASSQRYGYTF.